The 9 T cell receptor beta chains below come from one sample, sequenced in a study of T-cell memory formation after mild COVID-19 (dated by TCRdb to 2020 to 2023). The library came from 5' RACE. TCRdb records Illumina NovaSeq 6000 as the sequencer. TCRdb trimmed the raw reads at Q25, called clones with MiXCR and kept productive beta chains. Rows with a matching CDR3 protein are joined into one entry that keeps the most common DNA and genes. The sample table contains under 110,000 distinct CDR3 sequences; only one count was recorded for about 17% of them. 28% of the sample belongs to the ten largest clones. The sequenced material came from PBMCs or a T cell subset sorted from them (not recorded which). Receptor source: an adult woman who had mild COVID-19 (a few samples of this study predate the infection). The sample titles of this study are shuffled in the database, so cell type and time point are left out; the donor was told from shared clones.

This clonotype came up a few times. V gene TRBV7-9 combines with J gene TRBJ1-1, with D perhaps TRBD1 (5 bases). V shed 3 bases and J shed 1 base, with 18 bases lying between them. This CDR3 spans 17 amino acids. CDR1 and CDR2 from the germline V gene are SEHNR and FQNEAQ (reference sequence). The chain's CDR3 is CASSLGVTVSRNTEAFF. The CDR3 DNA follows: TGTGCCAGCAGCTTGGGCGTGACAGTTTCCAGGAACACTGAAGCTTTCTTT. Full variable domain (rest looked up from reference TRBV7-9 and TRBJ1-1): DTGVSQNPRHKITKRGQNVTFRCDPISEHNRLYWYRQTLGQGPEFLTYFQNEAQLEKSRLLSDRFSAERPKGSFSTLEIQRTEQGDSAMYLCASSLGVTVSRNTEAFFGQGTRLTVV.

The CDR3 region is CASSLGIIAGAYNEQFF. CDR3 DNA: TGTGCCAGCAGCTTAGGGATCATAGCGGGAGCCTACAATGAGCAGTTCTTC. The chain carries TRBV7-9 and TRBJ2-1, with TRBD2 matching 9 bases. The CDR3 extends over 17 amino acids. J gave up 2 bases and V 1 base, and 6 bases lay outside the gene matches. Germline CDR1 and CDR2: SEHNR and FQNEAQ (reference sequence).

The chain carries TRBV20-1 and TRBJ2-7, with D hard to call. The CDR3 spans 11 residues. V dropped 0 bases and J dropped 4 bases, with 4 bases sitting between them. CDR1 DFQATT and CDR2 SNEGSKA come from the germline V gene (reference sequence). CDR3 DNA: TGCAGTGCTAGAGAAGCTTACGAGCAGTACTTC. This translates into CSAREAYEQYF.

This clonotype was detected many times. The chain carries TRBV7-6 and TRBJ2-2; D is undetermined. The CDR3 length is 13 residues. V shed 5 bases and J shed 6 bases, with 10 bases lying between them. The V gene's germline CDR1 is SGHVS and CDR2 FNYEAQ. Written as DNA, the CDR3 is TGTGCCAGCAGCGCTCCCACGGCCGGGGAGCTGTTTTTT. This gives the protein CASSAPTAGELFF.

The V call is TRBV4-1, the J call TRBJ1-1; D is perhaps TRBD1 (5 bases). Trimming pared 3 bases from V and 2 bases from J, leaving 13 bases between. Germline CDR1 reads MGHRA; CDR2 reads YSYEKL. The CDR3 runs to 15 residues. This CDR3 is CASSQMGQGNTEAFF. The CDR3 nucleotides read TGCGCCAGCAGCCAGATGGGCCAGGGAAACACTGAAGCTTTCTTT.

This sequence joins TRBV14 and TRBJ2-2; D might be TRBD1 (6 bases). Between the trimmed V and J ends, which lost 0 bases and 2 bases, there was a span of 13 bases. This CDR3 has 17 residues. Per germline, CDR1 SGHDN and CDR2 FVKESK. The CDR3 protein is CASSQESWGLNTGELFF. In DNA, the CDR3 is TGTGCCAGCAGCCAAGAATCCTGGGGGCTCAACACCGGGGAGCTGTTTTTT.

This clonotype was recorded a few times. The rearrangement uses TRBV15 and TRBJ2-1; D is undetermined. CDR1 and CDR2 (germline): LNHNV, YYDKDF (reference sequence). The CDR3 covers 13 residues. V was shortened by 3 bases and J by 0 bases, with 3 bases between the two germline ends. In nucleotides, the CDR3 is TGTGCCACCAGCAGGACCTCCTACAATGAGCAGTTCTTC. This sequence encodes CATSRTSYNEQFF. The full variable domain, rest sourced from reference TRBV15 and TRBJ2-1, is DAMVIQNPRYQVTQFGKPVTLSCSQTLNHNVMYWYQQKSSQAPKLLFHYYDKDFNNEADTPDNFQSRRPNTSFCFLDIRSPGLGDTAMYLCATSRTSYNEQFFGPGTRLTVL.

The CDR3 DNA is TGTGCCAGCAGTTTAATGGGGTGGAATGAGCAGTTCTTC. Its protein product is CASSLMGWNEQFF. This rearrangement joins TRBV12-3 or TRBV12-4 to TRBJ2-1; no firm D call. This CDR3 comprises 13 residues. V was trimmed by 2 bases and J by 7 bases, leaving 9 bases between them.

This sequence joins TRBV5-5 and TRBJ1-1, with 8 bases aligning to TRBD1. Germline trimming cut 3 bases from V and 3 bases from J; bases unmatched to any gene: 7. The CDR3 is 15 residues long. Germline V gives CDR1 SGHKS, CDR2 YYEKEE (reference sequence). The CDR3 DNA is TGTGCCAGCAGCTACGGACAGGGATCGGACACTGAAGCTTTCTTT. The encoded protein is CASSYGQGSDTEAFF.